The present TCR beta chain was sequenced within a study of OX40 agonist ivuxolimab in advanced cancers. Study results and caveats: At doses 0.1 to 3.0 mg/kg, CD4+ and CD8+ clones expanded.

TCRdb's copy holds only in-frame clones and misses some; the assay was immunoSEQ multiplex PCR. The top ten hold roughly 1% of the sample, which has about 140,000 clones, around 93% seen once. Worth noting for this clone: The antigen is unknown.

The CDR3 extends over 16 amino acids. Per the germline V gene, CDR1 is SGHTA and CDR2 is FQGNSA. J lost 7 bases, V lost 3 bases, and 14 bases had no gene match. Here the sequenced sample was CD4+ or CD8+ T cells sorted from blood, taken in a trial of the OX40 agonist ivuxolimab. The clonotype was recovered from an adult with an advanced solid tumor such as melanoma, head and neck, liver or kidney cancer. The genes are TRBV7-2 and TRBJ1-2; 7 positions match TRBD1. The CDR3 coding sequence is TGTGCCAGCAGCTTCGGGCGATTAGGGGGCGCAGGTGGCTACACCTTC. It translates to CASSFGRLGGAGGYTF.